The clone carrying this T cell receptor (beta chain) was seen repeatedly, ten times or more. The antigen is unknown. Primed by a sample-barcoded 5' primer and a J-beta primer mix, a second PCR proceeded for roughly 7 to 12 cycles. TCRdb re-called the 5' RACE reads through MiXCR, storing one row per CDR3 protein. The table shows around 870,000 distinct CDR3 sequences, with around 26% occurring only once. This specimen belongs to a study of blood T cells in healthy people across ages. Caucasian, healthy and from Russia, the donors were aged between about 6 and 90. A minimum of 6.5 million PBMCs was isolated per sample. General study results and limits: Aged donors had fewer naive CD4+ cells and lower diversity than long-lived donors. The fall in TCR beta diversity per million T cells was roughly linear with age.

The CDR3 sequence is 12 residues long. Trimming took 5 bases from V and 5 from J, leaving 11 bases between them. Germline-derived CDR1 and CDR2 are DFQATT and SNEGSKA (reference sequence). The receptor's source is a woman aged 80 or older in good health. Sequencing was done on a sample of blood. V and J are TRBV20-1 and TRBJ2-3; D is unclear. For the CDR3, the DNA is TGCAGTGCTGCCTTATCGGGAGATACGCAGTATTTT. Translated, it gives CSAALSGDTQYF.